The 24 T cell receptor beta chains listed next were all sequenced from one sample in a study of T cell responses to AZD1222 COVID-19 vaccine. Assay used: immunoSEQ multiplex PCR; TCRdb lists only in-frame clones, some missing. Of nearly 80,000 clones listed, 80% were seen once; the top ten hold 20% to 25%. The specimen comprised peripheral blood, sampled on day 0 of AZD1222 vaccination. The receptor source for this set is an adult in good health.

The DNA for the CDR3 is TGTGCCAGTAGTAGCTTGACAGGAGTTTTCTATGGCTACACCTTC. Its protein is CASSSLTGVFYGYTF. This sequence joins TRBV19 and TRBJ1-2; D possibly corresponds to TRBD1 (6 bases). Germline lookup yields CDR1 LNHDA and CDR2 SQIVND (reference sequence). Trimming stripped 4 bases from V and 4 bases from J, with 16 bases between. The CDR3 is 15 amino acids.

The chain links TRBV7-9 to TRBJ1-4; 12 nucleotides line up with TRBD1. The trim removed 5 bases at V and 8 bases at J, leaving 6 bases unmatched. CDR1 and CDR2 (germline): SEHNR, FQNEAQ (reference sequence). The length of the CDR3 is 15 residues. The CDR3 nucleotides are TGTGCCAGCAGCACAGGGACAGGGGGCAAAGAAAAACTGTTTTTT. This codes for CASSTGTGGKEKLFF.

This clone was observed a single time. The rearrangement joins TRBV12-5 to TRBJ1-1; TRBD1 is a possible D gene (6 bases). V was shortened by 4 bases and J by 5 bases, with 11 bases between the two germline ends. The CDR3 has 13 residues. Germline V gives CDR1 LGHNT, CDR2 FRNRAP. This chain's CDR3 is CASGSSGTTEAFF. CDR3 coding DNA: TGTGCTAGTGGTTCATCGGGGACAACTGAAGCTTTCTTT. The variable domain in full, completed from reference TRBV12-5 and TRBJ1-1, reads DARVTQTPRHKVTEMGQEVTMRCQPILGHNTVFWYRQTMMQGLELLAYFRNRAPLDDSGMPKDRFSAEMPDATLATLKIQPSEPRDSAVYFCASGSSGTTEAFFGQGTRLTVV.

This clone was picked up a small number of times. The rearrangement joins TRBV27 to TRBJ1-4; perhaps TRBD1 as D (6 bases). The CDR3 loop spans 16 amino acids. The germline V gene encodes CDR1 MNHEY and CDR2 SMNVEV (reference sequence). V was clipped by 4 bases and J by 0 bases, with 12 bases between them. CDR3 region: CASSSGAYATNEKLFF. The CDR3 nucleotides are TGTGCCAGCAGTTCGGGGGCCTATGCAACTAATGAAAAACTGTTTTTT.

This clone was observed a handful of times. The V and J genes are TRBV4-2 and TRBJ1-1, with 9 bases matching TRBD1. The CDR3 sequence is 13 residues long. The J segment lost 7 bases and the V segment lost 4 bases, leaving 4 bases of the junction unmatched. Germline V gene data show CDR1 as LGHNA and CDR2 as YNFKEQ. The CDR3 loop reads CASSRQGEGEAFF. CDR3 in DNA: TGTGCCAGCAGCCGACAGGGGGAGGGTGAAGCTTTCTTT.

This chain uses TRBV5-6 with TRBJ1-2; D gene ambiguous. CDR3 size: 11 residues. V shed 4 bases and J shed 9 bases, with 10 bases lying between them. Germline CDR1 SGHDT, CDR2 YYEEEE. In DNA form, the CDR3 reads TGTGCCAGCAGCCTTGGTAGGAGCTACACCTTC. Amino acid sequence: CASSLGRSYTF.

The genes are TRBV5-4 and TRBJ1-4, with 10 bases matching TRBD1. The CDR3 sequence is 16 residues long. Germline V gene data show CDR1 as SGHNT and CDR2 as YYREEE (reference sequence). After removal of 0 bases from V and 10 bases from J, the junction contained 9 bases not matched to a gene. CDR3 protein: CASSLVLGQGSGKLFF. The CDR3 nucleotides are TGTGCCAGCAGCTTGGTTTTGGGACAGGGGTCGGGAAAACTGTTTTTT.

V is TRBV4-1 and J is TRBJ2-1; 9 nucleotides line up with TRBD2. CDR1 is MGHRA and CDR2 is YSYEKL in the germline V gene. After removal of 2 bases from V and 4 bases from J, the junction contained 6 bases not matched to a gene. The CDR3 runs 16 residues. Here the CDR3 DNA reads TGCGCCAGCAGCCAATCCGCTAGCGGGGATTACAATGAGCAGTTCTTC. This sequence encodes CASSQSASGDYNEQFF.

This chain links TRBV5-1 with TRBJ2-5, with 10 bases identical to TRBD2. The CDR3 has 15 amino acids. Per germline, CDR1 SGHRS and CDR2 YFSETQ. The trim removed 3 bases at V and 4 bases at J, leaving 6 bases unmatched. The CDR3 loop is CASSSIAGGGETQYF. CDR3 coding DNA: TGCGCCAGCAGCTCAATAGCGGGAGGCGGAGAGACCCAGTACTTC.

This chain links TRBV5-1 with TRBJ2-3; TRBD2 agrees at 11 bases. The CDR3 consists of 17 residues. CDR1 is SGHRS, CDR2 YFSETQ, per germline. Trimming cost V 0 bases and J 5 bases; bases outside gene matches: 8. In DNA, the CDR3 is TGCGCCAGCAGCTTGGGTATTAGCGGGGGGGCCATAGATACGCAGTATTTT. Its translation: CASSLGISGGAIDTQYF.

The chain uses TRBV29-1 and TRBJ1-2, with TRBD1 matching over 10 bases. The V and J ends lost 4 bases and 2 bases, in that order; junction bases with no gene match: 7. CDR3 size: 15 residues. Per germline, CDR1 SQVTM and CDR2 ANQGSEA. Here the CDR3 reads CSVAPWTGGNYGYTF. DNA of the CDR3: TGCAGCGTTGCTCCCTGGACAGGGGGGAACTATGGCTACACCTTC.

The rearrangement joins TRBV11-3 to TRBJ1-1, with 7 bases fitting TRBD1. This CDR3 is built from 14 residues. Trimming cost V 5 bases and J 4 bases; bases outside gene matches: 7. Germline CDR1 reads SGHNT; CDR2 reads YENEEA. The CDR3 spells CASSVGTDLTEAFF. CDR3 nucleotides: TGTGCCAGCAGCGTCGGGACAGATCTCACTGAAGCTTTCTTT.

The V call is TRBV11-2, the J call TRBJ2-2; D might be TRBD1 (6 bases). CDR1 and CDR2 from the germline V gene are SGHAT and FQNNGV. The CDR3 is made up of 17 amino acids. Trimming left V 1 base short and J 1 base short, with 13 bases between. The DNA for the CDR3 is TGTGCCAGCAGCTTAGTCCCGGGACACTTGAACACCGGGGAGCTGTTTTTT. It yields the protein CASSLVPGHLNTGELFF.

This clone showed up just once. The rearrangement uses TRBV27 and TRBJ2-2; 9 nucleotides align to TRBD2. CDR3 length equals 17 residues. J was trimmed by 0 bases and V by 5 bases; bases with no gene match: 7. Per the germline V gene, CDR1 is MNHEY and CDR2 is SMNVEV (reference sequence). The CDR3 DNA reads TGTGCCAGCAGTCTCATCCTAGCGGGGTCGAACACCGGGGAGCTGTTTTTT. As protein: CASSLILAGSNTGELFF.

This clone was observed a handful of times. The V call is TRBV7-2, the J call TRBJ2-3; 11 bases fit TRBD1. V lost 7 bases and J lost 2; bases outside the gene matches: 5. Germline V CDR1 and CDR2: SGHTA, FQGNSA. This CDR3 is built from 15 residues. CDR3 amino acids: CASTGQGAVTDTQYF. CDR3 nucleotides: TGTGCCAGCACCGGACAGGGGGCGGTCACAGATACGCAGTATTTT.

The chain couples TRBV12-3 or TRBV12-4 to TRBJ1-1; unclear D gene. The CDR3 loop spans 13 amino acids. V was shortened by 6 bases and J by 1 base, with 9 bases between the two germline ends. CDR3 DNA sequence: TGTGCCAGCAGCCCCCAGCGGAACACTGAAGCTTTCTTT. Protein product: CASSPQRNTEAFF.

The CDR3 DNA reads TGTGCCAGCAGCCAAGGAGGCGGGGCTTACGAGCAGTACTTC. Its protein product is CASSQGGGAYEQYF. V gene TRBV3-1 (or the pseudogene TRBV3-2) combines with J gene TRBJ2-7; D may be TRBD2 (6 bases). In germline, CDR1 is LGHDT, CDR2 YNNKEL (reference sequence). V was shortened by 1 base and J by 4 bases, with 11 bases between the two germline ends. CDR3 length: 14 residues.

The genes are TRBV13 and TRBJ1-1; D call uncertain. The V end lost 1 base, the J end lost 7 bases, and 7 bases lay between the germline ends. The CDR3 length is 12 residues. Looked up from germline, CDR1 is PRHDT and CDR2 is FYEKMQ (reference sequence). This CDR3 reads CASSLVAGEAFF. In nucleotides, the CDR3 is TGTGCCAGCAGCTTAGTAGCAGGTGAAGCTTTCTTT.

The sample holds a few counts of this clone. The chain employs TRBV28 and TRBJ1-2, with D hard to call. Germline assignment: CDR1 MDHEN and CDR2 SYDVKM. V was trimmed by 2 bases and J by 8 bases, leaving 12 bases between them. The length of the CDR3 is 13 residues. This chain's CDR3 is CASSLRASRGYTF. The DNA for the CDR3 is TGTGCCAGCAGTTTAAGGGCCTCGCGGGGCTACACCTTC.

CDR3 in amino acids: CTSSQDCNEGGRLTSPLHF. The CDR3 bases are TGCACCAGCAGCCAAGATTGTAACGAAGGGGGACGATTAACCTCACCCCTCCACTTT. This chain joins TRBV1 and TRBJ1-6; the table gives TRBD1 as D, unverified against the DNA. TRBV1 is assigned pseudogene status. This CDR3 region has 19 residues.

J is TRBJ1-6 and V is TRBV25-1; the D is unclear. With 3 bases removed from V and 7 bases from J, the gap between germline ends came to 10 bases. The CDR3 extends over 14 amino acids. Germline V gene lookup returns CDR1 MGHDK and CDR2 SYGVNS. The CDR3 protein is CASSEARWNSPLHF. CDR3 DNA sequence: TGTGCCAGCAGTGAGGCAAGGTGGAATTCACCCCTCCACTTT.

CDR3 amino acids: CASRAGTGNQPQHF. CDR3 nucleotides: TGTGCCAGCAGGGCCGGGACAGGGAATCAGCCCCAGCATTTT. The chain joins TRBV27 to TRBJ1-5; TRBD1 matches at 9 bases. Trimming removed 6 bases from V and 4 bases from J; junction bases left unmatched: 4. The CDR3 loop spans 14 amino acids. Germline V gene lookup returns CDR1 MNHEY and CDR2 SMNVEV (reference sequence).

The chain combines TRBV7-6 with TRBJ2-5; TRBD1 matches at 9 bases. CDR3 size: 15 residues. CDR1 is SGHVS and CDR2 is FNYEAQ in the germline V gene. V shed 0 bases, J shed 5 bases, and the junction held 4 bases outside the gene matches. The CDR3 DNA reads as TGTGCCAGCAGCTTAGCACAGGGGGCCCGGGAGACCCAGTACTTC. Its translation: CASSLAQGARETQYF.

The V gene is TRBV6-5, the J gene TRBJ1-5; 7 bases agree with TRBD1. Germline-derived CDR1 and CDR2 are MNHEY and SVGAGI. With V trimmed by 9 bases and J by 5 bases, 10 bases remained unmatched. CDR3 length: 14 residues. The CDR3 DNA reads TGTGCCAGTCGACAGGGACTATGGGATCAGCCCCAGCATTTT. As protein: CASRQGLWDQPQHF.